This TCR beta chain is from a study of shared clonotypes between healthy human individuals. Overall study results and limits: Estimated richness values were generally larger in naive subsets than in memory subsets. The rarefaction results pointed to incomplete sorted-subset sequencing despite large depth.

The genomic DNA of each subset was split evenly across several immunoSEQ plates. Generated by immunoSEQ multiplex PCR, the TCRdb table keeps only in-frame clones and is missing some. The sample records 2 million to 2.5 million clones, roughly 92% being singletons. The CDR3 has 16 residues. Germline assignment: CDR1 SGHRS and CDR2 YFSETQ. Trimming took off 0 bases at V and 7 bases at J, with 20 bases between the two ends. Memory CD4+ cells were the fraction left after CD45RA+ naive selection. As for this clone: Its antigen is not identified.

This chain joins TRBV5-1 and TRBJ2-7; D call uncertain. The sequenced sample was naive CD4+ T cells from PBMCs. The subset: CD45RA+ positively selected. This TCR was recovered from a man aged 18-30 years in good health. Some clones in this sample may be carry-over from other donors' samples. The CDR3 sequence: CASSLVRPQLAEEQYF. DNA of the CDR3: TGCGCCAGCAGCTTGGTGCGTCCCCAGCTGGCAGAGGAGCAGTACTTC.